This T cell receptor beta chain was sequenced during a study of T cell repertoires in cytomegalovirus infection. Study details: CMV infection and matching HLA type were both indicated by public TCR beta signatures.

MiXCR, run by TCRdb on the reads, gives a single entry per CDR3 protein. The sample comprises more than 500,000 distinct CDR3 sequences, about 15% of which are singletons, and approximately 24% rests with the top ten. Whole-study results and caveats: Dominating the ex vivo response were HLA-C-restricted CMV-specific TCR beta clonotypes.

This clonotype was observed many times. Its target is unknown. Germline V gene sequence: CDR1 LNHDA, CDR2 SQIVND (reference sequence). The ends were cut back, 5 bases at V and 1 base at J, with 14 bases in the middle. This CDR3 contains 15 residues. The sequencing input was CD8+ T cells from PBMCs. This clonotype was obtained from a human donor in good health (CMV status not recorded). Some clones in this sample may be carry-over from other donors' samples. This sequence joins TRBV19 and TRBJ1-1; D is perhaps TRBD1 (5 bases). The DNA of the CDR3 is TGTGCCAGTAGTGTGAACAGGAGAAGGAACACTGAAGCTTTCTTT. This encodes CASSVNRRRNTEAFF.